These 12 T cell receptor beta chains originate from one sample sequenced in a study of T cell responses to AZD1222 COVID-19 vaccine. Measured with immunoSEQ multiplex PCR; TCRdb has only the in-frame clones, and not every one. The sample contains roughly 100,000 clones, more than 75% of which appear only once. This specimen was peripheral blood, taken on day 0 of AZD1222 vaccination. The receptors were gathered from an adult in good health.

V usage is TRBV3-1 (or the pseudogene TRBV3-2) and J usage is TRBJ1-2, with D maybe TRBD1 (5 bases). Trimming took off 5 bases at V and 5 bases at J, with 12 bases between the two ends. Germline-derived CDR1 and CDR2 are LGHDT and YNNKEL (reference sequence). The CDR3 covers 13 residues. The CDR3 here is CASSKGQHYGYTF. CDR3 nucleotide sequence: TGTGCCAGCAGCAAGGGGCAGCATTATGGCTACACCTTC.

In its sample, this clone was seen a few times. V usage is TRBV5-5 and J usage is TRBJ2-1, with a possible D match to TRBD2 (5 bases). V lost 2 bases and J lost 2, with 8 bases in between. Germline V gene sequence: CDR1 SGHKS, CDR2 YYEKEE (reference sequence). The CDR3 runs to 14 residues. CDR3 DNA sequence: TGTGCCAGCAGCTTAGACGGGACCTACAATGAGCAGTTCTTC. Amino acids: CASSLDGTYNEQFF.

This chain uses TRBV27 with TRBJ1-5; D is ambiguous. This CDR3 is 12 amino acids long. The germline V gene has CDR1 MNHEY and CDR2 SMNVEV (reference sequence). V was clipped by 6 bases and J by 2 bases, with 5 bases between them. The CDR3 spells CASRLGNQPQHF. CDR3 nucleotide sequence: TGTGCCAGCAGGCTTGGCAATCAGCCCCAGCATTTT.

The V gene is TRBV10-3, the J gene TRBJ2-7; D gene uncertain. V gave up 8 bases and J gave up 2 bases, with 10 bases separating them. This CDR3 is 12 amino acids long. CDR1 is ENHRY and CDR2 is SYGVKD in the germline V gene. CDR3 sequence reads: CAISREPYEQYF. CDR3 nucleotide sequence: TGTGCCATCTCAAGAGAGCCCTACGAGCAGTACTTC.

The chain is built from TRBV5-1 and TRBJ2-5, with TRBD2 matching 12 bases. Germline V lookup: CDR1 SGHRS, CDR2 YFSETQ. The CDR3 has 15 amino acids. The J segment lost 3 bases and the V segment lost 6 bases, leaving 6 bases of the junction unmatched. CDR3 residues: CASTRLAGDKETQYF. CDR3 DNA: TGCGCCAGCACACGACTAGCGGGGGATAAAGAGACCCAGTACTTC.

The V gene is TRBV19, the J gene TRBJ2-3; TRBD2 aligns across 13 bases. Trimming cost V 4 bases and J 3 bases; bases outside gene matches: 1. This CDR3 region has 15 residues. CDR1 is LNHDA, CDR2 SQIVND, per germline (reference sequence). CDR3 region: CASSRTSGGTDTQYF. CDR3 bases: TGTGCCAGTAGTAGGACTAGCGGGGGTACAGATACGCAGTATTTT.

The rearrangement links TRBV2 to TRBJ2-1, with TRBD2 identical over 10 bases. The length of the CDR3 is 20 residues. With 2 bases clipped from V and 0 bases from J, the junction kept 13 bases outside the gene matches. Germline values: CDR1 SNHLY, CDR2 FYNNEI. The CDR3 region has the DNA TGTGCCAGCAGTGAACTCTTGCTAGCGGGGGTATCGAGCTCCTACAATGAGCAGTTCTTC. It is translated as CASSELLLAGVSSSYNEQFF.

The CDR3 DNA sequence: TGCGCCAGCAGCCCCGGGACGGCGAACACTGAAGCTTTCTTT. It specifies CASSPGTANTEAFF. The genes are TRBV5-1 and TRBJ1-1; a weak D match, TRBD1 (5 bases). Trimming stripped 4 bases from V and 1 base from J, with 11 bases between. The CDR3 is made up of 14 amino acids. Germline-derived CDR1 and CDR2 are SGHRS and YFSETQ.

The CDR3 sequence: CASSHPADTNYGYTF. DNA of the CDR3: TGTGCCAGCAGCCATCCGGCGGATACTAACTATGGCTACACCTTC. V and J are TRBV4-2 and TRBJ1-2; the D is unclear. Germline assignment: CDR1 LGHNA and CDR2 YNFKEQ. CDR3 size: 15 residues. V was cut by 3 bases and J by 0 bases, with 11 bases left in between.

The chain recombines TRBV4-2 with TRBJ2-7; D gene ambiguous. The CDR3 totals 14 residues. The germline V and J ends were trimmed by 0 bases and 2 bases, with 8 bases remaining between them. The germline V gene has CDR1 LGHNA and CDR2 YNFKEQ. CDR3 coding DNA: TGTGCCAGCAGCCAAGATCCCGGCCCCTACGAGCAGTACTTC. Translation gives CASSQDPGPYEQYF.

The chain combines TRBV29-1 with TRBJ2-5; the match to TRBD1 covers 8 bases. V was pared by 4 bases and J by 1 base, with 5 bases of the junction left unmatched. The CDR3 sequence is 14 residues long. Germline V gene sequence: CDR1 SQVTM, CDR2 ANQGSEA. The CDR3 nucleotides read TGCAGCGTTGGGTTAGGGACAGGCCAAGAGACCCAGTACTTC. This sequence encodes CSVGLGTGQETQYF.

The J gene is TRBJ2-2, the V gene TRBV9, with no clear D. CDR1 and CDR2 (germline): SGDLS, YYNGEE. V lost 2 bases and J lost 4, with 12 bases in between. This CDR3 contains 15 residues. The CDR3 spells CASSVRSASTGELFF. The CDR3 DNA sequence: TGTGCCAGCAGCGTTAGGTCTGCGAGCACCGGGGAGCTGTTTTTT.